One and the same sample provided the 21 T cell receptor beta chains below, sequenced in a study of OX40 agonist ivuxolimab in advanced cancers. The table came from immunoSEQ multiplex PCR; TCRdb's copy has only in-frame clones and leaves some out. The sample shows roughly 30,000 clones, approximately 86% of them seen only once. Sequencing used CD4+ or CD8+ T cells sorted from blood, obtained in a trial of the OX40 agonist ivuxolimab. The origin of the receptors is an adult with an advanced solid tumor such as melanoma, head and neck, liver or kidney cancer.

The gene calls are TRBV10-3 and TRBJ2-7; 11 nucleotides align to TRBD1. The CDR3 is 16 residues long. The V gene's germline CDR1 is ENHRY and CDR2 SYGVKD. Trimming cost V 6 bases and J 5 bases; bases outside gene matches: 12. CDR3 protein: CAIRGGTGGPLDEQYF. The CDR3 DNA reads as TGTGCCATCAGGGGGGGGACAGGGGGACCCCTGGACGAGCAGTACTTC.

This clone was detected a few times. V gene TRBV27 combines with J gene TRBJ1-5; D not resolved. Germline loops: CDR1 MNHEY, CDR2 SMNVEV (reference sequence). There are 17 residues in the CDR3. The ends were cut back, 0 bases at V and 5 bases at J, with 17 bases in the middle. CDR3 in amino acids: CASSLSIGTLSHQPQHF. The CDR3 DNA is TGTGCCAGCAGTTTATCGATAGGTACTCTAAGCCATCAGCCCCAGCATTTT.

This clone showed up just a few times. The chain is built from TRBV6-5 and TRBJ1-2, with a possible D match to TRBD1 (6 bases). Looked up from germline, CDR1 is MNHEY and CDR2 is SVGAGI. CDR3 length equals 14 residues. V lost 0 bases to trimming and J lost 2 bases, with 7 bases between them. This chain's CDR3 is CASSYSQGNYGYTF. The CDR3 coding sequence is TGTGCCAGCAGTTACTCGCAGGGGAACTATGGCTACACCTTC.

This clone was detected only once. The genes are TRBV7-8 and TRBJ2-1; TRBD1 matches at 7 bases. The V gene's germline CDR1 is SGHVS and CDR2 FQNEAQ. The V gene end was trimmed by 3 bases and the J gene end by 3 bases; junction bases not matched to a gene: 8. This CDR3 spans 16 amino acids. Here the CDR3 reads CASSFSAGGFYNEQFF. As DNA, the CDR3 is TGTGCCAGCAGCTTTTCGGCAGGGGGTTTCTACAATGAGCAGTTCTTC.

The chain combines TRBV9 with TRBJ2-3; 7 bases match TRBD1. The CDR3 length is 15 residues. Losses at the gene ends were 4 bases for V and 0 bases for J; bases not matched to a gene: 5. Germline assignment: CDR1 SGDLS and CDR2 YYNGEE. CDR3 in amino acids: CASSLGQASTDTQYF. As DNA, the CDR3 is TGTGCCAGCAGCTTAGGACAGGCGAGCACAGATACGCAGTATTTT. Full variable domain (outside the CDR3, taken from reference TRBV9 and TRBJ2-3): DSGVTQTPKHLITATGQRVTLRCSPRSGDLSVYWYQQSLDQGLQFLIQYYNGEERAKGNILERFSAQQFPDLHSELNLSSLELGDSALYFCASSLGQASTDTQYFGPGTRLTVL.

The rearrangement uses TRBV28 and TRBJ2-1, with 13 bases that match TRBD2. CDR1 and CDR2 from the germline V gene are MDHEN and SYDVKM. This CDR3 has 15 residues. The junction had 5 bases not matched to a gene; V was cut back by 5 bases and J by 7 bases. CDR3 nucleotides: TGTGCCAGCAGTCAACTAGCGGGGGGGCCAAATGAGCAGTTCTTC. It encodes CASSQLAGGPNEQFF.

The chain carries TRBV27 and TRBJ1-2; tentatively, D is TRBD1 (5 bases). The germline V gene encodes CDR1 MNHEY and CDR2 SMNVEV (reference sequence). The CDR3 is 13 residues long. The germline V and J ends were trimmed by 3 bases and 2 bases, with 7 bases remaining between them. CDR3 in amino acids: CASSLAGNYGYTF. As DNA, the CDR3 is TGTGCCAGCAGTTTGGCAGGGAACTATGGCTACACCTTC.

This sequence joins TRBV19 and TRBJ2-2; maybe TRBD1 (6 bases). CDR1 LNHDA and CDR2 SQIVND come from the germline V gene (reference sequence). Deletions cut 3 bases from V and 1 base from J, with 15 bases between. This CDR3 contains 17 residues. The CDR3 region has the DNA TGTGCCAGTAGTATTTATCTCTTACAGGGGAACACCGGGGAGCTGTTTTTT. Its translation is CASSIYLLQGNTGELFF.

This chain uses TRBV15 with TRBJ1-1; D call uncertain. This CDR3 has 15 residues. Trimming took 3 bases from V and 0 from J, leaving 11 bases between them. Germline V gives CDR1 LNHNV, CDR2 YYDKDF (reference sequence). This CDR3 is CATSSGFWLNTEAFF. The CDR3 DNA sequence: TGTGCCACCAGCAGTGGGTTTTGGCTGAACACTGAAGCTTTCTTT.

For this clone: One end of the junction does not line up with germline, which may come from a read error. The same CDR3 can be traced to other DNA sequences in this sample. V is TRBV4-1 and J is TRBJ2-7; D is unresolved. Germline V gene data show CDR1 as MGHRA and CDR2 as YSYEKL. This CDR3 spans 13 amino acids. The CDR3 loop reads CASSQVMGYEQYF. The CDR3 DNA is TGCGCCAGCAGCCAAGTAATGGGCTACGAGCAATACTTC.

The J gene is TRBJ2-3, the V gene TRBV28, with D possibly being TRBD1 (6 bases). The CDR3 is made up of 15 amino acids. CDR1 is MDHEN, CDR2 SYDVKM, per germline. Trimming shortened V by 6 bases and J by 1 base, and 14 bases separated the two germline ends. The CDR3 loop reads CASSPQGLGTDTQYF. CDR3 nucleotide sequence: TGTGCCAGCAGCCCCCAGGGGTTGGGCACAGATACGCAGTATTTT.

This clone appeared many times. This chain uses TRBV7-8 with TRBJ2-6; D unclear. This CDR3 has 14 amino acids. V lost 8 bases to trimming and J lost 2 bases, with 10 bases between them. The germline gives CDR1 SGHVS, CDR2 FQNEAQ. The CDR3 spells CASCQETGANVLTF. The CDR3 nucleotides read TGTGCCAGCTGCCAAGAAACTGGGGCCAACGTCCTGACTTTC.

This clone was picked up one time. The chain couples TRBV9 to TRBJ2-6; the D is unclear. V lost 3 bases and J lost 2, with 12 bases in between. Germline loops: CDR1 SGDLS, CDR2 YYNGEE. The CDR3 sequence is 16 residues long. The CDR3 bases are TGTGCCAGCAGCGCCACAAACATTACTGGGGCCAACGTCCTGACTTTC. The encoded protein is CASSATNITGANVLTF. Together with reference TRBV9 and TRBJ2-6, the CDR3 gives the full variable domain: DSGVTQTPKHLITATGQRVTLRCSPRSGDLSVYWYQQSLDQGLQFLIQYYNGEERAKGNILERFSAQQFPDLHSELNLSSLELGDSALYFCASSATNITGANVLTFGAGSRLTVL.

The chain is built from TRBV28 and TRBJ2-5, with 7 bases that match TRBD1. The V segment lost 5 bases and the J segment 2 bases; nucleotides outside the gene matches: 2. The CDR3 runs 13 residues. Germline CDR1 reads MDHEN; CDR2 reads SYDVKM. CDR3 in DNA: TGTGCCAGCAGTCCGGGACAGCAAGAGACCCAGTACTTC. Encoded protein: CASSPGQQETQYF.

This chain uses TRBV11-2 with TRBJ2-7; D tentatively fits TRBD1 or TRBD2 (5 bases each). The ends were cut back, 3 bases at V and 2 bases at J, with 17 bases in the middle. The germline CDR1 and CDR2 sequences are SGHAT and FQNNGV. The CDR3 length is 16 residues. CDR3 bases: TGTGCCAGCAGCTTTGCCGGGACCACAAGAGCCTACGAGCAGTACTTC. It is translated as CASSFAGTTRAYEQYF.

With regard to this clone: At one boundary the junction diverges from the germline segment, which might be a read error. The V call is TRBV7-7, the J call TRBJ2-2; D gene unclear. The CDR3 sequence is 15 residues long. From germline, CDR1 is SSHAT and CDR2 FNYEAQ (reference sequence). Written as DNA, the CDR3 is TGTGCTAGCAGCTTAGAACGATCGGGTCCCGGGGAGCTGTTTTTT. Encoded protein: CASSLERSGPGELFF.

V usage is TRBV7-6 and J usage is TRBJ2-3; 8 bases map to TRBD2. J lost 2 bases, V lost 5 bases, and 15 bases had no gene match. The germline gives CDR1 SGHVS, CDR2 FNYEAQ. The CDR3 is 18 amino acids. The CDR3 spells CASSRSGSGGDPTDTQYF. The DNA of the CDR3 is TGTGCCAGCAGCCGATCAGGGAGCGGGGGAGACCCCACAGATACGCAGTATTTT.

The chain employs TRBV7-2 and TRBJ2-7, with D tentatively TRBD1 (5 bases). Germline CDR1 is SGHTA and CDR2 is FQGNSA. Trimming removed 1 base at V and 7 bases at J, with 11 bases between. The CDR3 extends over 13 amino acids. This CDR3 reads CASSLGGLGEQYF. The DNA of the CDR3 is TGTGCCAGCAGCTTAGGGGGCTTGGGAGAGCAGTACTTC.

This chain connects TRBV7-2 to TRBJ1-2; D unresolved. CDR1 and CDR2 (germline): SGHTA, FQGNSA. The CDR3 covers 11 residues. The V end lost 5 bases, the J end lost 14 bases, and 15 bases lay between the germline ends. CDR3 nucleotides: TGTGCCAGCAGCCAAGCCGGGATTGGGACCTTC. Translation: CASSQAGIGTF.

This rearrangement joins TRBV9 to TRBJ1-5; the D gene is possibly TRBD1 (6 bases). CDR1 is SGDLS and CDR2 is YYNGEE in the germline V gene. V lost 3 bases, J lost 7 bases, and 14 bases lay in between. The CDR3 loop spans 14 amino acids. The CDR3 bases are TGTGCCAGCAGCGCCCGAGGGGGAGGGCAGCCCCAGCATTTT. As protein: CASSARGGGQPQHF.

This clone was counted many times. V and J are TRBV28 and TRBJ2-2; 8 bases agree with TRBD1. The CDR3 has 14 amino acids. V was pared by 11 bases and J by 8 bases, with 13 bases of the junction left unmatched. CDR1 and CDR2 from the germline V gene are MDHEN and SYDVKM. This chain's CDR3 is CAGRGTGRGGELFF. The CDR3 DNA follows: TGTGCCGGGCGTGGGACAGGAAGAGGGGGGGAGCTGTTTTTT.